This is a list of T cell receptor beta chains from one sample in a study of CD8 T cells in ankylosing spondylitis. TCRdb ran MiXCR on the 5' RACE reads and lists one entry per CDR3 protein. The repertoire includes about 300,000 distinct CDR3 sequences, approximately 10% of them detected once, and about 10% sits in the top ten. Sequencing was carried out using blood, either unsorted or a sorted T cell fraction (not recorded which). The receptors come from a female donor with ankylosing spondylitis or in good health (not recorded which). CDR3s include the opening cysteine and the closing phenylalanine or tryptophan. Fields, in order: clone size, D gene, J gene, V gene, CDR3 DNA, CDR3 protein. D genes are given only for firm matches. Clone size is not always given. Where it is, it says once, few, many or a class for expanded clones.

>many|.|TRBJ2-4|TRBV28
TGTGCCAGCTTTATTTCAGGCAAAAACATTCAGTACTTC
CASFISGKNIQYF
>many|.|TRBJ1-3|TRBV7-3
TGTGCCAGCAGCTTAACAGGGGCCTACTCTGGAAACACCATATATTTT
CASSLTGAYSGNTIYF
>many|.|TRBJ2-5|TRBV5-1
TGCGCCAGCAGCTTGGAATCCAGAGGACAAGAGACCCAGTACTTC
CASSLESRGQETQYF
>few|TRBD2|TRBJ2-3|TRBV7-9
TGTGCCAGCAGCTCCCTGACAGTAGCGGGAAGCACAGATACGCAGTATTTT
CASSSLTVAGSTDTQYF
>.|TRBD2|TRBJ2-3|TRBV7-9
TGTGCCAGCAGCGTAGCGGGAGTTTGGACAGATACGCAGTATTTT
CASSVAGVWTDTQYF
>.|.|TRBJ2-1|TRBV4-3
TGCGCCAGCAGCCAAGTCAGTGGGGGGACGGCGGGTCACAATGAGCAGTTCTTC
CASSQVSGGTAGHNEQFF
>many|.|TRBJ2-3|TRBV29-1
TGCAGCGTTGACCTGACACCTAGCACAGATACGCAGTATTTT
CSVDLTPSTDTQYF
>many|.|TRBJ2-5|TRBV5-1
TGCGCCAGCAGCTACACTCCTGAGGAGACCCAGTACTTC
CASSYTPEETQYF
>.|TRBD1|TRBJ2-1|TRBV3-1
TGTGCCAGCAGCCTTCCGGGACAGGTTTACAATGAGCAGTTCTTC
CASSLPGQVYNEQFF
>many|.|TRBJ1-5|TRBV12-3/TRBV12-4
TGTGCCAGCAGTTACTGGGATAGCAATCAGCCCCAGCATTTT
CASSYWDSNQPQHF
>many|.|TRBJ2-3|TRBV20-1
TGCAGTGCTAGAGAGGGCCGGGTGCAGTATTTT
CSAREGRVQYF
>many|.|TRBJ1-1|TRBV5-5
TGTGCCAGCAGCTTGATTCGGGAGCGCACTGAAGCTTTCTTT
CASSLIRERTEAFF
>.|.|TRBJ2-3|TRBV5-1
TGCGCCAGCAGCCTCGGGAACACAGATACGCAGTATTTT
CASSLGNTDTQYF
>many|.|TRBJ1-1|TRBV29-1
TGCAGCGGGGGGGGGGCCGAGAACACTGAAGCTTTCTTT
CSGGGAENTEAFF
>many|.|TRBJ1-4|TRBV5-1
TGCGCCAGCAGCTTGGAGACAGGCCATAATGAAAAACTGTTTTTT
CASSLETGHNEKLFF
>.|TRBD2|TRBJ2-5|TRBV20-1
TGCAGTGCTCGACTAGCGGGTGGGGAGACCCAGTACTTC
CSARLAGGETQYF
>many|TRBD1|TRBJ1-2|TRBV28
TGTGCCAGCAGTGCGGACAGGGCGACGGGTGGCTACACCTTC
CASSADRATGGYTF
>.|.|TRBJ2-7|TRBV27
TGTGCCAGCAGTTCCCCCGCCCTCTACGAGCAGTACTTC
CASSSPALYEQYF
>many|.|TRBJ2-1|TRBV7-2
TGTGCCAGCAGCTTAGTGGAAGGGCGCTACAATGAGCAGTTCTTC
CASSLVEGRYNEQFF
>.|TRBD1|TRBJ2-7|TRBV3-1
TGTGCCAGCAGCCAAGATGGGACAGCTCTCTACGAGCAGTACTTC
CASSQDGTALYEQYF
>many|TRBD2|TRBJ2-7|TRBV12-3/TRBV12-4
TGTGCCAGCAGTTTACGCCCCGGGACTACCTACGAGCAGTACTTC
CASSLRPGTTYEQYF
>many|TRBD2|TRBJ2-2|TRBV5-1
TGCGCCAGCAGCCCATTCCTAGCGGGGGTAAACACCGGGGAGCTGTTTTTT
CASSPFLAGVNTGELFF
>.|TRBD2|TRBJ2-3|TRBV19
TGTGCCAGTATTACGCCTAGCGGGGGAACCACAGATACGCAGTATTTT
CASITPSGGTTDTQYF
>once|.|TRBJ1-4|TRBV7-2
TGTGCCAGCAGCTTCTTCCCCCGGGGGAAAAATGAAAAACTGTTTTTT
CASSFFPRGKNEKLFF
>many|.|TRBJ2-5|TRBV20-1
TGCAGTGCTAGAGATACGGGGGAGACCCAGTACTTC
CSARDTGETQYF
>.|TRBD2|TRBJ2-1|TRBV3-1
TGTGCCAGCTGCAAGCATGTAGCGGGGGGCTCCTACAATGAGCAGTTCTTC
CASCKHVAGGSYNEQFF
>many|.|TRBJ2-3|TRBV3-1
TGTGCCAGCAGCCTTCGTCAGCTGGGGACAGATACGCAGTATTTT
CASSLRQLGTDTQYF
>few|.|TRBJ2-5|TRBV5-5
TGTGCCGGTTGGGGAATTGGAGATACGGAGACCCAGTACTTC
CAGWGIGDTETQYF
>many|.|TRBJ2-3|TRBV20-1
TGCAGTGCGTCCCGGGGGGCTTCCGCAGATACGCAGTATTTT
CSASRGASADTQYF
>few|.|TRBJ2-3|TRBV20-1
TGCAGTGCTATGATCGGGGATACAGATACGCAGTATTTT
CSAMIGDTDTQYF
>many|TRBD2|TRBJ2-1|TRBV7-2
TGTGCCAGCAGACCCACTAGCGGGACTCGTTACAATGAGCAGTTCTTC
CASRPTSGTRYNEQFF
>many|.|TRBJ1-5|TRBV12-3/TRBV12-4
TGTGCCAGCAGTCCAACAGGGAATGATCAGCCCCAGCATTTT
CASSPTGNDQPQHF
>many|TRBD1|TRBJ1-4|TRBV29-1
TGCAGCGTTGGACAGGGAAGCGAAAAACTGTTTTTT
CSVGQGSEKLFF
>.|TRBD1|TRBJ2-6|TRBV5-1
TGCGCCAGCTTCCCGAAGGGGGCCTACTCTGGGGCCAACGTCCTGACTTTC
CASFPKGAYSGANVLTF
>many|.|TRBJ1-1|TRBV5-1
TGCGCCAGCAGCGCCGACACTACGGGCACTGAAGCTTTCTTT
CASSADTTGTEAFF
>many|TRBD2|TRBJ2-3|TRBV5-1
TGCGCCAGCAGCCCCCACGTTGGGGGGGGACTCACAGATACGCAGTATTTT
CASSPHVGGGLTDTQYF
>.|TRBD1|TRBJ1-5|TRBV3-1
TGTACCTGCAGCCGGGGCCCCCGGACAGGCGATAGCAATCAGCCCCAGCATTTT
CTCSRGPRTGDSNQPQHF
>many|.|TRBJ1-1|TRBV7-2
TGTGCCAGCAGCTTAGTTCGGGGATACACTGAAGCTTTCTTT
CASSLVRGYTEAFF
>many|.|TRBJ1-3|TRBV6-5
TGTGCCAGCAGTTACTCCGGGGGAGACGGAAACACCATATATTTT
CASSYSGGDGNTIYF
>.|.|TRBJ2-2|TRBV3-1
TGTGCCAGCAGCCCCGACTTAGTTCCCAACACCGGGGAGCTGTTTTTT
CASSPDLVPNTGELFF
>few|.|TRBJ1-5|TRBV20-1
TGCAGTGCTAGAGCGGGGCAGGGGAGTCAGCCCCAGCATTTT
CSARAGQGSQPQHF
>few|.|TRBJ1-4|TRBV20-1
TGCAGACCCGATCAGGGGATTAATGAAAAACTGTTTTTT
CRPDQGINEKLFF
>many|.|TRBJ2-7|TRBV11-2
TGTGCCAGCAGCCCGATGAGGGGCGCCTACTACGAGCAGTACTTC
CASSPMRGAYYEQYF
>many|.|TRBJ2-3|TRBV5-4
TGTGCCAGCAGCTTTTCCGGGGCAAGCACAGATACGCAGTATTTT
CASSFSGASTDTQYF
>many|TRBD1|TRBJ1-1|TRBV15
TGTGCCACCAGCGAGGGGGCTAACACTGAAGCTTTCTTT
CATSEGANTEAFF
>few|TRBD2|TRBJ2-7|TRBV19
TGTGCCAGTAGTACCCGGGACTACACCTACGAGCAGTACTTC
CASSTRDYTYEQYF
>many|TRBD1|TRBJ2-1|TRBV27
TGTGCCAGCAGTTTTGGCACAGGGGGCAATGAGCAGTTCTTC
CASSFGTGGNEQFF
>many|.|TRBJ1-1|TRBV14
TGTGCCAGCAGCCAAGAGCCCTACACTGAAGCTTTCTTT
CASSQEPYTEAFF
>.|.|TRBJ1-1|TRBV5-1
TGCGCCAGCAGCCGAGCGGACAGTCGTAACACTGAAGCTTTCTTT
CASSRADSRNTEAFF
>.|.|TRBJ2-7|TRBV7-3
TGTGCCAGCAGCTTATATGGGGGGGCTGGCTACGAGCAGTACTTC
CASSLYGGAGYEQYF
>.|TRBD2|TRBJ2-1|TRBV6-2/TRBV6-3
TGTGCCAGCAGTTTCCGGACTAGCGGGAGAGGTGATGAGCAGTTCTTC
CASSFRTSGRGDEQFF
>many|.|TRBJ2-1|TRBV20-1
TGCAGTCCAGGGGGGGCTAGCGGATACAATGAGCAGTTCTTC
CSPGGASGYNEQFF
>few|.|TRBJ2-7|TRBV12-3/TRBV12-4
TGTGCCAGCACCTCCCCGGGGCATGGGCAGTACTTC
CASTSPGHGQYF
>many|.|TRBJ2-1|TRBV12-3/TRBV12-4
TGTGCCAGCAGTTCCCGTGGGTCTCTTAATGAGCAGTTCTTC
CASSSRGSLNEQFF
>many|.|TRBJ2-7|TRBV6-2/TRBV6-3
TGTGCCAGCAGTCGGACAGCATCCTACGAGCAGTACTTC
CASSRTASYEQYF
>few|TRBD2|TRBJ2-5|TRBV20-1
TGCAGTGCTAGCGGGGGGGCCTTAGAGACCCAGTACTTC
CSASGGALETQYF
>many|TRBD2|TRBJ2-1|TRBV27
TGTGCCAGCAGTTTATACGGGACTAGCGGGAGGAAGTCGTACAATGAGCAGTTCTTC
CASSLYGTSGRKSYNEQFF
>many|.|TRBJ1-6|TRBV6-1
TGTGCCAGCAGTGAAGCGGATCTTGTTGGAGGCTCACCCCTCCACTTT
CASSEADLVGGSPLHF
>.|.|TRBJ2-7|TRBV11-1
TGTGCCAGCAGCCCTGCCCTGAGGTGGTTGGTCGAGCAGTACTTC
CASSPALRWLVEQYF
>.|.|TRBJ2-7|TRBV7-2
TGTGCCAGCAGCTTGAAGCCTAGGGCCGTCGAGCAGTACTTC
CASSLKPRAVEQYF